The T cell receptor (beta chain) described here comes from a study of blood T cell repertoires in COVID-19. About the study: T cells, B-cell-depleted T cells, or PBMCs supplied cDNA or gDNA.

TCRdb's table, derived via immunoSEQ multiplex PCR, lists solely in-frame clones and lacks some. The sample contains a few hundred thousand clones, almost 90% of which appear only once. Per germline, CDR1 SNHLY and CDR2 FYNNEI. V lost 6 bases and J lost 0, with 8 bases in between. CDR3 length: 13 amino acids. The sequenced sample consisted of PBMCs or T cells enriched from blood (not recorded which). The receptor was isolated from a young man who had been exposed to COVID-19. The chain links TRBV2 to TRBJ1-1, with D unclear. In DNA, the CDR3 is TGTGCCAGCAGAATTACAGTGAACACTGAAGCTTTCTTT. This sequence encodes CASRITVNTEAFF.